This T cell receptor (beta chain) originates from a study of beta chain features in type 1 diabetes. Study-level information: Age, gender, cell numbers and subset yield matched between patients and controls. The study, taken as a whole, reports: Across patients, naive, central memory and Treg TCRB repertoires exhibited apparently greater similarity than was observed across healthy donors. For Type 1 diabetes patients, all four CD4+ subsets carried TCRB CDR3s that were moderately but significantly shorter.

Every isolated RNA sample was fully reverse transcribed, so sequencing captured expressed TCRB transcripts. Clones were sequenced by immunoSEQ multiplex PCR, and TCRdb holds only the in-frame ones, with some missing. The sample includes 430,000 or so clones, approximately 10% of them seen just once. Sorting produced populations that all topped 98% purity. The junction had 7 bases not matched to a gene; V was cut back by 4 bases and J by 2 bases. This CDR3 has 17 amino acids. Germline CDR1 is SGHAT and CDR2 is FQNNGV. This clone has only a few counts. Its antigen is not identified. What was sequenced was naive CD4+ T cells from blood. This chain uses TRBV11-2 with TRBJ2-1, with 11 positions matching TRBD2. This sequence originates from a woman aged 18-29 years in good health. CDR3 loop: CASSSPSGRIAYNEQFF. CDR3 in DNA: TGTGCCAGCAGCTCCCCTAGCGGGAGGATAGCCTACAATGAGCAGTTCTTC.